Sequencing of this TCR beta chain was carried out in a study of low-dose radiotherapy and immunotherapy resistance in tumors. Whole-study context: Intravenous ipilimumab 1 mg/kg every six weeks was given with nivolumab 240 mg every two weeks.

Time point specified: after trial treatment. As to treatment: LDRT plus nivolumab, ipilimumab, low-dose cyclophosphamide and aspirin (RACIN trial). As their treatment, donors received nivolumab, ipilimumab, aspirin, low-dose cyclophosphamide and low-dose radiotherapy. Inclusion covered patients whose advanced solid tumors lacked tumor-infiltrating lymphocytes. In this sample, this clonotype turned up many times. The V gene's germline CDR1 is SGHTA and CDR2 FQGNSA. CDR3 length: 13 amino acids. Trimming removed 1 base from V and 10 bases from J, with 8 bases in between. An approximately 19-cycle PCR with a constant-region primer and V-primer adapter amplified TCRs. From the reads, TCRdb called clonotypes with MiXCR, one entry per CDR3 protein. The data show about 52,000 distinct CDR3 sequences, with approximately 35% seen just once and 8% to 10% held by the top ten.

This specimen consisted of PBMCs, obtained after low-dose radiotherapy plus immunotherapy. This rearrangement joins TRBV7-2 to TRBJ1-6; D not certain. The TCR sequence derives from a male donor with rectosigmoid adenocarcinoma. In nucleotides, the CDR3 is TGTGCCAGCAGCTTAGAGGGCCGATCACCCCTCCACTTT. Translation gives CASSLEGRSPLHF. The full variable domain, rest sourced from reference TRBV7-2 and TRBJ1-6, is GAGVSQSPSNKVTEKGKDVELRCDPISGHTALYWYRQSLGQGLEFLIYFQGNSAPDKSGLPSDRFSAERTGGSVSTLTIQRTQQEDSAVYLCASSLEGRSPLHFGNGTRLTVT.